Following are 25 T cell receptor beta chains from one sample sequenced in a study of STAT5B mutations in CD4+ large granular lymphocyte leukemia. Clones were read by immunoSEQ multiplex PCR, and TCRdb kept only the in-frame ones, dropping some. The table lists roughly 34,000 clones, roughly four fifths of them singletons, with 4.4% in the top ten. The material sequenced was CD4+ T cells from blood buffy coats. These receptors came from a human donor in good health.

The gene calls are TRBV18 and TRBJ2-7; the D is unclear. Germline V gene lookup returns CDR1 KGHSH and CDR2 LQKENI. The V gene lost 1 base and the J gene lost 5 bases, with 9 bases spanning the gap. The CDR3 contains 13 residues. The CDR3 here is CASSPQGGDEQYF. The CDR3, as DNA: TGTGCCAGCTCACCACAGGGTGGAGACGAGCAGTACTTC.

The J gene is TRBJ2-7, the V gene TRBV19; D uncertain. Germline CDR1 LNHDA, CDR2 SQIVND (reference sequence). The V gene lost 5 bases and the J gene lost 2 bases, with 10 bases spanning the gap. The length of the CDR3 is 13 residues. Here the CDR3 DNA reads TGTGCCAGTAGTTTGGGGTCGGCCTACGAGCAGTACTTC. It encodes CASSLGSAYEQYF.

The gene calls are TRBV25-1 and TRBJ2-3, with D uncertain. The germline V and J ends were trimmed by 4 bases and 2 bases, with 4 bases remaining between them. Germline V gene data show CDR1 as MGHDK and CDR2 as SYGVNS. The length of the CDR3 is 12 residues. CDR3 region: CASSGPTDTQYF. DNA of the CDR3: TGTGCCAGCAGTGGGCCCACAGATACGCAGTATTTT.

This chain joins TRBV7-3 and TRBJ2-1; 13 bases match TRBD2. V lost 4 bases, J lost 11 bases, and 8 bases stayed unmatched. Germline values: CDR1 SGHTA, CDR2 FQGTGA. CDR3 length: 15 amino acids. CDR3 protein: CASSSPGTSGNQQFF. The CDR3 DNA is TGTGCCAGCAGCTCCCCCGGGACTAGCGGGAACCAGCAGTTCTTC.

This clone has just one count. V is TRBV4-1 and J is TRBJ2-5; possible D gene TRBD1, 5 bases. The V gene's germline CDR1 is MGHRA and CDR2 YSYEKL. The length of the CDR3 is 15 residues. Trimming removed 2 bases from V and 2 bases from J, with 12 bases in between. CDR3 coding DNA: TGCGCCAGCAGCCAAAGGGGCTGGGGACAAGAGACCCAGTACTTC. The encoded protein is CASSQRGWGQETQYF.

The chain recombines TRBV12-5 with TRBJ2-5; possible D gene TRBD2, 6 bases. V lost 7 bases to trimming and J lost 5 bases, with 20 bases between them. In germline, CDR1 is LGHNT, CDR2 FRNRAP. The CDR3 runs 15 residues. CDR3: CASAPGDGRQETQYF. DNA for the CDR3: TGTGCTAGTGCCCCGGGGGACGGTAGGCAGGAGACCCAGTACTTC.

This clone was seen only a few times. This rearrangement joins TRBV7-8 to TRBJ2-5, with 7 bases matching TRBD2. CDR3 length: 17 residues. V trimming: 2 bases; J trimming: 7 bases; junction bases outside the gene matches: 16. Per germline, CDR1 SGHVS and CDR2 FQNEAQ. Written as DNA, the CDR3 is TGTGCCAGCAGCTTACCGCGGAGGCTAGCGGCCTACGGGACCCAGTACTTC. Translating it yields CASSLPRRLAAYGTQYF.

This chain links TRBV5-6 with TRBJ2-7, with a possible D match to TRBD2 (6 bases). The germline V gene has CDR1 SGHDT and CDR2 YYEEEE. The CDR3 contains 15 residues. V lost 2 bases and J 0 bases, leaving 12 bases between the germline ends. DNA of the CDR3: TGTGCCAGCAGCTTAGGGACTGATAGCTCCTACGAGCAGTACTTC. Its protein is CASSLGTDSSYEQYF.

The chain recombines TRBV20-1 with TRBJ2-1; D gene unclear. Germline values: CDR1 DFQATT, CDR2 SNEGSKA (reference sequence). The CDR3 loop spans 11 amino acids. V lost 5 bases and J lost 5, with 7 bases in between. The CDR3 coding sequence is TGCAGTGCTCAGACCGACAATGAGCAGTTCTTC. It translates to CSAQTDNEQFF.

This clone was recorded only once. The rearrangement links TRBV7-2 to TRBJ2-3, with 11 nucleotides matching TRBD2. This CDR3 has 16 amino acids. The V segment lost 5 bases and the J segment 4 bases; nucleotides outside the gene matches: 8. The germline CDR1 and CDR2 sequences are SGHTA and FQGNSA. This CDR3 reads CASSPRTSGFADTQYF. For the CDR3, the DNA is TGTGCCAGCAGCCCTAGGACTAGCGGGTTTGCAGATACGCAGTATTTT.

The CDR3 sequence is CASTPRDSYGYTF. CDR3 DNA: TGTGCCAGTACCCCCCGGGACAGCTATGGCTACACCTTC. The J gene is TRBJ1-2, the V gene TRBV19, with 7 bases lining up with TRBD1. Trimming at V came to 7 bases and at J to 4 bases, leaving 6 bases not matched to a gene. This CDR3 spans 13 amino acids. CDR1 and CDR2 from the germline V gene are LNHDA and SQIVND (reference sequence).

The chain joins TRBV2 to TRBJ1-5; TRBD1 is a possible D gene (6 bases). Deletions cut 3 bases from V and 5 bases from J, with 14 bases between. Germline CDR1 reads SNHLY; CDR2 reads FYNNEI. The CDR3 covers 15 residues. DNA for the CDR3: TGTGCCAGCAGTGAGGAGGGGGGCAGGGATCAGCCCCAGCATTTT. Its protein is CASSEEGGRDQPQHF.

This rearrangement joins TRBV11-2 to TRBJ2-7; D unresolved. Germline loops: CDR1 SGHAT, CDR2 FQNNGV. The CDR3 is made up of 13 amino acids. The V end was cut by 2 bases, the J end by 3 bases, with 8 bases between. CDR3 loop: CASSLMSGYEQYF. The CDR3 DNA follows: TGTGCCAGCAGCTTAATGTCGGGCTACGAGCAGTACTTC.

The chain recombines TRBV4-1 with TRBJ2-7, with 13 bases lining up with TRBD2. Germline V CDR1 and CDR2: MGHRA, YSYEKL. The junction had 4 bases not matched to a gene; V was cut back by 3 bases and J by 5 bases. The CDR3 runs 15 residues. The CDR3 nucleotides are TGCGCCAGCAGCCAGATCGGACTAGCGGGAGACGAGCAGTACTTC. Translation gives CASSQIGLAGDEQYF.

The CDR3 DNA reads TGTGCCAGTAGTAATGGGGCAGGGAGCGGCGAGCAGTACTTC. It codes for CASSNGAGSGEQYF. V gene TRBV19 combines with J gene TRBJ2-7; D tentatively fits TRBD1 or TRBD2 (5 bases each). The CDR3 is 14 residues long. Germline CDR1 reads LNHDA; CDR2 reads SQIVND (reference sequence). V lost 4 bases and J lost 6, with 16 bases in between.

This chain joins TRBV6-6 and TRBJ2-7, with a weak D call TRBD1 (6 bases). The CDR3 is 15 residues long. Looked up from germline, CDR1 is MNHNY and CDR2 is SVGAGI (reference sequence). Trimming left V 0 bases short and J 0 bases short, with 9 bases between. For the CDR3, the DNA is TGTGCCAGCAGTTACTCGAGGGGGACCTCCTACGAGCAGTACTTC. Amino acids: CASSYSRGTSYEQYF.

V usage is TRBV29-1 and J usage is TRBJ2-1; D possibly corresponds to TRBD2 (5 bases). Trimming shortened V by 6 bases and J by 7 bases, and 13 bases separated the two germline ends. The CDR3 totals 12 residues. Germline-derived CDR1 and CDR2 are SQVTM and ANQGSEA. In nucleotides, the CDR3 is TGCAGCGTGGTTAGGGAGTCGAATGAGCAGTTCTTC. Its protein is CSVVRESNEQFF.

As DNA, the CDR3 is TGCGCCAGCAGCTTGGCCGAGGGTGGGCAGCCCCAGCATTTT. Translating gives CASSLAEGGQPQHF. J is TRBJ1-5 and V is TRBV5-1; D remains unclear. Germline-derived CDR1 and CDR2 are SGHRS and YFSETQ. The CDR3 loop spans 14 amino acids. Trimming removed 0 bases from V and 7 bases from J, with 11 bases in between.

The V gene is TRBV21-1, the J gene TRBJ1-5. TRBV21-1 is flagged as a pseudogene. The CDR3 totals 16 residues. In DNA, the CDR3 is TGTGCCAGCAGTAATATGGGGCGGGGGGAAATTCAGCCCCAGCATTTT. It yields the protein CASSNMGRGEIQPQHF.

This chain joins TRBV28 and TRBJ2-7; D may be TRBD1 (5 bases). V lost 8 bases, J lost 0 bases, and 8 bases lay in between. The germline V gene has CDR1 MDHEN and CDR2 SYDVKM. CDR3 length: 12 amino acids. The CDR3 DNA reads as TGTGCCAGCCAGGGTAGCTCCTACGAGCAGTACTTC. It yields the protein CASQGSSYEQYF. The full variable domain, completed using reference TRBV28 and TRBJ2-7, is DVKVTQSSRYLVKRTGEKVFLECVQDMDHENMFWYRQDPGLGLRLIYFSYDVKMKEKGDIPEGYSVSREKKERFSLILESASTNQTSMYLCASQGSSYEQYFGPGTRLTVT.

The chain combines TRBV6-5 with TRBJ1-5; D not resolved. This CDR3 has 15 residues. V was pared by 5 bases and J by 7 bases, with 18 bases between. Germline loops: CDR1 MNHEY, CDR2 SVGAGI. The CDR3 region has the DNA TGTGCCAGCAGTCTCTATCGTGGGTTGGGGCAGCCCCAGCATTTT. It codes for CASSLYRGLGQPQHF.

This chain links TRBV7-8 with TRBJ2-1; 9 nucleotides align to TRBD2. The junction had 11 bases not matched to a gene; V was cut back by 5 bases and J by 6 bases. The CDR3 has 16 residues. Germline assignment: CDR1 SGHVS and CDR2 FQNEAQ. This chain's CDR3 is CASSPTRGRAFNEQFF. CDR3 sequence (DNA): TGTGCCAGCAGCCCGACTCGCGGGAGGGCCTTCAATGAGCAGTTCTTC.

This sequence joins TRBV4-1 and TRBJ1-2, with D hard to call. This CDR3 is 14 amino acids long. The germline gives CDR1 MGHRA, CDR2 YSYEKL. Deletions cut 10 bases from V and 8 bases from J, with 23 bases between. CDR3 in amino acids: CATAVRPTPAGYTF. The CDR3 DNA reads as TGCGCCACCGCAGTAAGACCCACCCCGGCGGGCTACACCTTC.

The chain couples TRBV7-8 to TRBJ2-5; either TRBD1 or TRBD2 may fit D (5 bases each). The germline CDR1 and CDR2 sequences are SGHVS and FQNEAQ. Trimming cost V 1 base and J 6 bases, with 9 bases left between them. CDR3 length: 13 residues. CDR3 loop: CASSLGGAKTQYF. The CDR3 DNA sequence: TGTGCCAGCAGCTTAGGAGGGGCGAAGACCCAGTACTTC.

V gene TRBV19 combines with J gene TRBJ1-2; a possible D gene is TRBD1 (5 bases). The V and J ends lost 1 base and 3 bases respectively, with 12 bases between them. Looked up from germline, CDR1 is LNHDA and CDR2 is SQIVND (reference sequence). The CDR3 runs 15 residues. CDR3 sequence (DNA): TGTGCCAGTAGTATAGGGGCCGGGACCTACTATGGCTACACCTTC. Its translation is CASSIGAGTYYGYTF.